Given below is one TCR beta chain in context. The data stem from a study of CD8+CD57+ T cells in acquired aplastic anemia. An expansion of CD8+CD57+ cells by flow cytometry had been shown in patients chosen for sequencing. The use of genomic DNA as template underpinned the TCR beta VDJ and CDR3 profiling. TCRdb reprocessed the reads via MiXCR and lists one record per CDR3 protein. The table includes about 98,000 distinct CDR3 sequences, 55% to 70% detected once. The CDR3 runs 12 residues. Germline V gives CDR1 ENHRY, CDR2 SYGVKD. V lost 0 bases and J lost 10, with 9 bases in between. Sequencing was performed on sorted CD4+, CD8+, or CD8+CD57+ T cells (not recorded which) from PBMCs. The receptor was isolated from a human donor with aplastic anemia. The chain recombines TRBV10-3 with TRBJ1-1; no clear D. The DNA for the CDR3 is TGTGCCATCAGTGAGTCCACCACGGTAGCTTTCTTT. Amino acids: CAISESTTVAFF.